These T cell receptor beta chains were read from a single sample in a study of cytomegalovirus exposure and HLA in healthy donors. The repertoire was sequenced with immunoSEQ multiplex PCR; TCRdb's copy has only in-frame clones and lacks some. The data show about 180,000 clones, with 70% to 75% seen just once and 2.5% to 3.5% held by the top ten. Sequencing was performed on PBMCs. These receptors came from a male donor in good health and CMV-seronegative. CDR3s include the opening cysteine and the closing phenylalanine or tryptophan.

V	J	CDR3
TRBV11-2	TRBJ1-2	CASSALRAGYGYTF
TRBV19	TRBJ2-7	CASSAWTGAYEQYF
TRBV28	TRBJ1-5	CASSKDSPYQPQHF
TRBV27	TRBJ2-1	CASSWSGVNEQFF
TRBV10-3	TRBJ1-3	CAISEGQGNGNTIYF
TRBV9	TRBJ1-3	CASSITQGRGNTIYF
TRBV6-1	TRBJ1-5	CASSPGKFSNQPQHF
TRBV19	TRBJ1-1	CASNRLGENTEAFF
TRBV2	TRBJ2-7	CASSKEGGEQYF
TRBV15	TRBJ2-1	CATSREASGSYNEQFF
TRBV7-9	TRBJ2-4	CASSSTDSLAKNIQYF
TRBV4-3	TRBJ1-2	CASSQDEENYGYTF
TRBV7-7	TRBJ2-1	CASSQGAGGPLTSYNEQFF
TRBV2	TRBJ2-1	CASSPTSGTYNEQFF
TRBV28	TRBJ1-5	CASLPEGLRGNQPQHF
TRBV9	TRBJ1-2	CASSAQGQANYGYTF
TRBV9	TRBJ2-1	CASSVSGSPYNEQFF
TRBV18	TRBJ1-5	CASSPTESNQPQHF
TRBV6-5	TRBJ1-5	CASSYRGGGQPQHF